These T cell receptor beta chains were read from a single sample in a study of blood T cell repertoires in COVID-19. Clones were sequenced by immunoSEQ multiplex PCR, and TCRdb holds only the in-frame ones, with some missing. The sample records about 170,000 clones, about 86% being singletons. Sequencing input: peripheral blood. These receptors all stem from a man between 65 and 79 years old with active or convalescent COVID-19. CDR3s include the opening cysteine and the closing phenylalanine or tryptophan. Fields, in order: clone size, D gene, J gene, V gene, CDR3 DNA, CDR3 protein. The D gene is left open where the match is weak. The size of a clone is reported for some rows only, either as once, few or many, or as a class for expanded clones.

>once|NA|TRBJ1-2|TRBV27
TGTGCCAGCAGTTTATTGGGCAGCCCTCGGAACTATGGCTACACCTTC
CASSLLGSPRNYGYTF
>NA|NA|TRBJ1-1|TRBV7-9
TGTGCCAGCAGCCAGGAGGGTGAGAACACTGAAGCTTTCTTT
CASSQEGENTEAFF
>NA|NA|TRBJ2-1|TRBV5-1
TGCGCCAGCAGCCGGAGGGGGCAGGACAATGAGCAGTTCTTC
CASSRRGQDNEQFF
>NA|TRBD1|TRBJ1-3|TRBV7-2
TGTGCCAGCAGCCGCTTATGGTTCAGGGGGACTGGAAACACCATATATTTT
CASSRLWFRGTGNTIYF
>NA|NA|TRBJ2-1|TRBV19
TGTGCCACCGCACAGTACAATGAGCAGTTCTTC
CATAQYNEQFF
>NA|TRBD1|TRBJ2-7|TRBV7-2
TGTGCCAGCAGCCAGGGGGATGCCTGGTACGAGCAGTACTTC
CASSQGDAWYEQYF
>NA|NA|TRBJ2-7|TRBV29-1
TGCAGCGTTCGCGGGAAGACCTCCTACGAGCAGTACTTC
CSVRGKTSYEQYF
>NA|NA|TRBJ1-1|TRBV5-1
TGCGCCAGCAGCCTAGAGGGACAGAACACTGAAGCTTTCTTT
CASSLEGQNTEAFF
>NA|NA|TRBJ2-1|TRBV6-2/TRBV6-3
TGTGCCAGCAGCCCCTCGGGGGTAAAGGAGGGCAATGAGCAGTTCTTC
CASSPSGVKEGNEQFF
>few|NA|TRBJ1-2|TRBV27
TGTGCCAGCAGTAGGGTCCGGGGATATGGCTACACCTTC
CASSRVRGYGYTF
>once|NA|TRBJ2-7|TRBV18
TGTGCCAGCTCACCAGGAGGGTATGACTACGAGCAGTACTTC
CASSPGGYDYEQYF
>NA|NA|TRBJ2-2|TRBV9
TGTGCCAGCAGCGTAGGGATGGGAGGCCGGGAGCTGTTTTTT
CASSVGMGGRELFF
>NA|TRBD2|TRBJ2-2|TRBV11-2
TGTGCCAGCAGCCGGACTAGCGGGAGCGGGGAGCTGTTTTTT
CASSRTSGSGELFF
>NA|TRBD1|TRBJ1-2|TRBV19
TGTGCCAGTAGTGGACAGGGGAGGGAGGGCTACACCTTC
CASSGQGREGYTF
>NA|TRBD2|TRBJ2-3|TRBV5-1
TGCGCCAGCACTTCCCCGGGACTAGCGGGAGGGTTCGTAAATACGCAGTATTTT
CASTSPGLAGGFVNTQYF
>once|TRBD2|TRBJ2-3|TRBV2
TGTGCCAGCATTGGGACTAGCGGGGTGGGAGATACGCAGTATTTT
CASIGTSGVGDTQYF
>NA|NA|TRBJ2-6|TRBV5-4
TGTGCCAGCAGCCAAACTAGCTCTGGGGCCAACGTCCTGACTTTC
CASSQTSSGANVLTF
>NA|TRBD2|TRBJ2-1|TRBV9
TGTGCCAGCAGCGAGAGGACTAGCTTCTACAATGAGCAGTTCTTC
CASSERTSFYNEQFF
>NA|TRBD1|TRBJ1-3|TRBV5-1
TGCGCCAGCAGCTTGGGGGCGCAGGGGGCCAACACCATATATTTT
CASSLGAQGANTIYF
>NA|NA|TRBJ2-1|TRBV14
TGTGCCAGCAGCAGGATCGGCGGGATAAATGAGCAGTTCTTC
CASSRIGGINEQFF
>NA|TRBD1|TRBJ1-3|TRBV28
TGTGCCAGCAGTCCCCAACAGGGGGGACGAAACACCATATATTTT
CASSPQQGGRNTIYF
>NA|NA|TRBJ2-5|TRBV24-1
TGTGCCACCAGTTCAGGGCCTCCGGGCGAGACCCAGTACTTC
CATSSGPPGETQYF
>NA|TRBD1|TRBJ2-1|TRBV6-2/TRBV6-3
TGTGCCAGCAGTGGGCGACGGGACAGGGGATCTAGCGTCTCCTACAATGAGCAGTTCTTC
CASSGRRDRGSSVSYNEQFF
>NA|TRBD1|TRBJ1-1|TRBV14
TGTGCCAGCAGCCCCGGGGACAGTTTGGAAGCTTTCTTT
CASSPGDSLEAFF
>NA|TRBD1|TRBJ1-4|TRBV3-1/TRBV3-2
TGTGCCAGCAGCCCACAAGGGACAGTTTGGGAAAAACTGTTTTTT
CASSPQGTVWEKLFF
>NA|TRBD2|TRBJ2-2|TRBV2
TGTGCCAGCAGTTCACTGGGACTAGTCAGCACCGGGGAGCTGTTTTTT
CASSSLGLVSTGELFF
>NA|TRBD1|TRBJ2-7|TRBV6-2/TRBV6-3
TGTGCCAGCAGTTCAACCGGGACAGGGGGTGGCGAGCAGTACTTC
CASSSTGTGGGEQYF
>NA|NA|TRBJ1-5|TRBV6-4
TGTGCCAGCAGAAACCCTTCTACGTATAATCAGCCCCAGCATTTT
CASRNPSTYNQPQHF
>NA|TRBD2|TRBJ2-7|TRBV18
TGTGCCAGCTCACCACTCGGACTAGCGGGAGTTTTTAGCTACGAGCAGTACTTC
CASSPLGLAGVFSYEQYF
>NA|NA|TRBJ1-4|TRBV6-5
TGTGCCAGCAGTTACTGGGGGGGCGCGGATGAAAAACTGTTTTTT
CASSYWGGADEKLFF
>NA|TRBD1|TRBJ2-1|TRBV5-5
TGTGCCAGCAGCTTCCTGACAGGGGTCAATGAGCAGTTCTTC
CASSFLTGVNEQFF